The 5 T cell receptor beta chains reported below all come from one sample, sequenced in a study of blood T cell repertoires in COVID-19. Sequencing used immunoSEQ multiplex PCR; TCRdb keeps in-frame clones, though not all of them. The repertoire has about 240,000 clones, roughly 89% of them found once; the top ten carry roughly 4%. The sample was PBMCs or T cells enriched from blood (not recorded which). The source is a woman between 25 and 40 years old who had recovered from COVID-19.

The chain is built from TRBV6-1 and TRBJ1-1; 7 positions agree with TRBD1. Germline CDR1 MNHNS, CDR2 SASEGT. This CDR3 is 11 amino acids long. The ends lost 5 bases at V and 11 bases at J; junction bases unmatched: 5. The CDR3 DNA is TGTGCCAGCAGTTCACCGACAGGGGCTTTCTTT. Translated: CASSSPTGAFF.

This chain joins TRBV7-9 and TRBJ2-1, with 8 bases lining up with TRBD2. This CDR3 is built from 15 residues. V shed 8 bases, J shed 0 bases, and the junction held 6 bases outside the gene matches. Germline V gene data show CDR1 as SEHNR and CDR2 as FQNEAQ (reference sequence). CDR3 nucleotide sequence: TGTGCCAGCTGGGACCTAGCGGGCTCCTACAATGAGCAGTTCTTC. Translating gives CASWDLAGSYNEQFF.

The CDR3 nucleotides read TGTGCCAGTAGTAACGCCGGGATGCTATCCGTGAACACTGAAGCTTTCTTT. Translated, it gives CASSNAGMLSVNTEAFF. This chain joins TRBV19 and TRBJ1-1; D uncertain. The CDR3 extends over 17 amino acids. The germline CDR1 and CDR2 sequences are LNHDA and SQIVND (reference sequence). V gave up 4 bases and J gave up 0 bases, with 18 bases separating them.

The V and J genes are TRBV6-5 and TRBJ1-2, with D maybe TRBD1 (6 bases). V was trimmed by 2 bases and J by 4 bases, leaving 14 bases between them. Germline loops: CDR1 MNHEY, CDR2 SVGAGI. CDR3 length: 15 residues. The CDR3 DNA is TGTGCCAGCAGTTACCGGCACGGGACACTCTATGGCTACACCTTC. Protein sequence: CASSYRHGTLYGYTF.

The rearrangement links TRBV14 to TRBJ1-1; the match to TRBD1 covers 8 bases. The CDR3 sequence is 15 residues long. The V gene end was trimmed by 4 bases and the J gene end by 4 bases; junction bases not matched to a gene: 8. CDR1 is SGHDN and CDR2 is FVKESK in the germline V gene. CDR3 nucleotide sequence: TGTGCCAGCAGCCGGAAATACACAGGGGGCACTGAAGCTTTCTTT. It yields the protein CASSRKYTGGTEAFF.